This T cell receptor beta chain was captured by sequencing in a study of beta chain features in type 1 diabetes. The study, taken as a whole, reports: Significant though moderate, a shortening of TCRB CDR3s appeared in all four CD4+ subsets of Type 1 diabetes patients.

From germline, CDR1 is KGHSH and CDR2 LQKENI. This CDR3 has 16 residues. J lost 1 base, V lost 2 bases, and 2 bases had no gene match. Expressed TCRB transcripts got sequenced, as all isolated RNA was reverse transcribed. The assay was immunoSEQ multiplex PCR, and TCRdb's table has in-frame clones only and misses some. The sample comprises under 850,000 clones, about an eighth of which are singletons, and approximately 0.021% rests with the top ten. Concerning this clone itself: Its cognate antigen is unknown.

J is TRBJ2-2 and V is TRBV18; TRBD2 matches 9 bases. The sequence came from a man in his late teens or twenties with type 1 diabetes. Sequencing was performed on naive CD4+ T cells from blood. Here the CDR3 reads CASSPLLAGNTGELFF. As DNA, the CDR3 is TGTGCCAGCTCACCATTACTAGCGGGGAACACCGGGGAGCTGTTTTTT.